A selection of T cell receptor beta chains follows, all from one sample in a study of long-term antiretroviral therapy in people with HIV. Here immunoSEQ multiplex PCR was the method, and the copy in TCRdb shows in-frame clones only, minus some. The sample shows about 16,000 clones, approximately 81% of them seen only once. Sequenced here: unsorted PBMCs, sampled approximately 3.2 years after starting antiretroviral therapy. The origin of the receptors is a woman aged 40-49 years with HIV. CDR3s include the opening cysteine and the closing phenylalanine or tryptophan. The D gene is left open where the match is weak. A row's size may be missing; if present it is once, few, many or a size class.

CDR3: CASGLGATHYGYTF; DNA: TGTGCTAGTGGTTTAGGTGCCACTCACTATGGCTACACCTTC; size: .; V: TRBV12-5; D: .; J: TRBJ1-2
CDR3: CASSLGGGGHNEQFF; DNA: TGCGCCAGCAGCTTGGGCGGGGGCGGCCACAATGAGCAGTTCTTC; size: .; V: TRBV5-1; D: .; J: TRBJ2-1
CDR3: CAWSVQGVEQFF; DNA: TGTGCCTGGAGTGTACAGGGGGTTGAGCAGTTCTTC; size: .; V: TRBV30; D: TRBD1; J: TRBJ2-1
CDR3: CASSPWEGTEAFF; DNA: TGTGCCAGCAGCCCCTGGGAGGGCACTGAAGCTTTCTTT; size: few; V: TRBV9; D: .; J: TRBJ1-1
CDR3: CASSLEGSRGGLSKSYEQYF; DNA: TGTGCCAGCAGCTTAGAGGGGAGTCGGGGGGGCTTATCAAAGTCCTACGAGCAGTACTTC; size: .; V: TRBV11-2; D: TRBD2; J: TRBJ2-7
CDR3: CASNWDGQNIQYF; DNA: TGTGCCAGCAACTGGGACGGGCAAAACATTCAGTACTTC; size: .; V: TRBV6-1; D: .; J: TRBJ2-4
CDR3: CASSVKVDEKLFF; DNA: TGCGCCAGCAGTGTGAAGGTTGATGAAAAACTGTTTTTT; size: .; V: TRBV5-1; D: .; J: TRBJ1-4
CDR3: CSVRRLAGGNTYEQYF; DNA: TGCAGCGTCCGACGACTAGCGGGGGGGAATACCTACGAGCAGTACTTC; size: .; V: TRBV29-1; D: TRBD2; J: TRBJ2-7
CDR3: CASSSTRQGSTEAFF; DNA: TGTGCCAGCTCATCCACACGACAGGGATCCACTGAAGCTTTCTTT; size: .; V: TRBV18; D: TRBD1; J: TRBJ1-1
CDR3: CASSGPQGNTIYF; DNA: TGTGCCAGCAGCGGGCCGCAGGGAAACACCATATATTTT; size: once; V: TRBV2; D: .; J: TRBJ1-3
CDR3: CASSQRQGAIVMGSYYEQYF; DNA: TGTGCCAGCAGTCAAAGACAGGGGGCCATAGTAATGGGCTCTTACTACGAGCAGTACTTC; size: .; V: TRBV5-4; D: TRBD1; J: TRBJ2-7
CDR3: CAISAGLSYEQYF; DNA: TGTGCCATCAGTGCAGGACTGAGCTACGAGCAGTACTTC; size: few; V: TRBV10-3; D: .; J: TRBJ2-7
CDR3: CACRDGNTIYF; DNA: TGTGCCTGCAGGGATGGAAACACCATATATTTT; size: few; V: TRBV6-5; D: .; J: TRBJ1-3
CDR3: CASSLVPGSQPQHF; DNA: TGTGCCAGCAGCTTAGTTCCGGGGAGTCAGCCCCAGCATTTT; size: .; V: TRBV7-2; D: .; J: TRBJ1-5
CDR3: CASSPRDRGWGNTIYF; DNA: TGTGCCAGCAGCCCCCGGGACAGGGGATGGGGAAACACCATATATTTT; size: .; V: TRBV5-6; D: TRBD1; J: TRBJ1-3
CDR3: CTSSAPGLANDEQFF; DNA: TGCACCAGCAGCGCGCCGGGACTAGCGAACGATGAGCAGTTCTTC; size: .; V: TRBV1; D: .; J: TRBJ2-1